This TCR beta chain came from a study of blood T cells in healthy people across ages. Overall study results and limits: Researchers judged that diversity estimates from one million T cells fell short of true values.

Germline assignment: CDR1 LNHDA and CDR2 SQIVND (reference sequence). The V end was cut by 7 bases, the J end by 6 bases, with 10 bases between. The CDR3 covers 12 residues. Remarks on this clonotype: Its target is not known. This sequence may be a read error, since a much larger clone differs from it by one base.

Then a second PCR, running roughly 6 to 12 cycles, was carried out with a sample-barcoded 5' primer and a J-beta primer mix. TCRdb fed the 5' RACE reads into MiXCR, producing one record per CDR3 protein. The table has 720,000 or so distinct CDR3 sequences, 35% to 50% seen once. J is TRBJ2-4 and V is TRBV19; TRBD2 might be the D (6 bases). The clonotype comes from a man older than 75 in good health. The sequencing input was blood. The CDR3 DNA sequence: TGTGCCAGTAAGGGAGGACTAAACATTCAGTACTTC. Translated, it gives CASKGGLNIQYF.